This T cell receptor beta chain emerged from a study of response to subunit inactivated influenza vaccine. Study-wide results and limits: Authors suggested each seasonal flu vaccination may recruit only limited numbers of new T cells.

This clonotype was detected a few times. Its antigen is currently unknown. Via MiXCR, TCRdb re-called the RT-PCR reads, giving one row per CDR3 protein. Here the sample spans around 650,000 distinct CDR3 sequences, 15% to 18% being singletons. Germline assignment: CDR1 DFQATT and CDR2 SNEGSKA (reference sequence). The ends were cut back, 2 bases at V and 4 bases at J, with 11 bases in the middle. This CDR3 has 13 amino acids. The TCR sequence derives from a man aged 50 to 60 who received an inactivated influenza vaccine. The chain combines TRBV20-1 with TRBJ1-2; D remains unclear. The sequenced sample was PBMCs from blood, obtained 11 to 12 days after vaccination. This CDR3 reads CSARNSRSYGYTF. The CDR3 DNA follows: TGCAGTGCTAGAAATAGTCGTAGCTATGGCTACACCTTC.